The clone carrying this T cell receptor (beta chain) is categorized as large. Its antigen remains unknown. These data belong to a study of vaccination effects on CD4 cells after COVID-19. CDR1 is MGHRA and CDR2 is YSYEKL in the germline V gene. Trimming pared 2 bases from V and 2 bases from J, leaving 12 bases between. The CDR3 is 15 residues long. Using immunoSEQ multiplex PCR, the repertoire was profiled, and TCRdb retains in-frame clones only, with some absent. The sample has approximately 66,000 clones, around 85% seen once. After more than 8 days in culture, the CD4+ T cells were isolated. Every participant took two doses of the BNT162b2 or mRNA-1273 vaccine.

This sequence was found in a human donor who received a COVID-19 vaccine. J is TRBJ1-1 and V is TRBV4-1; D is ambiguous. The material was CD4+ T cells from PBMCs cultured without peptide, obtained after COVID-19 vaccination. The CDR3 region is CASSQRGRTNTEAFF. The CDR3 nucleotides read TGCGCCAGCAGCCAACGAGGACGGACTAACACTGAAGCTTTCTTT.